The rows below give T cell receptor beta chains drawn from one sample of a study of regulatory dendritic cells for organ transplantation. The method was immunoSEQ multiplex PCR; TCRdb's version includes in-frame clones alone and lacks a portion of them. Counted here are approximately 35,000 clones, 85% to 90% occurring once; the ten biggest clones make up 0.055% to 0.075%. The material sequenced was naive CD4+ T cells from blood. The receptors were sampled from a human donor in good health. Each CDR3 is given with its conserved first and last residue. The D gene is left open where the match is weak.

J gene | V gene | D gene | CDR3 protein | CDR3 DNA
TRBJ1-4 | TRBV5-4 | . | CASSEEGRPSEKLFF | TGTGCCAGCAGCGAAGAGGGCAGGCCCTCTGAAAAACTGTTTTTT
TRBJ1-2 | TRBV7-8 | TRBD1 | CASSLGWDRGYGYTF | TGTGCCAGCAGCTTAGGATGGGACAGGGGGTATGGCTACACCTTC
TRBJ2-1 | TRBV6-6 | . | CASSSLKGGEQFF | TGTGCCAGCAGCAGTCTCAAAGGCGGTGAGCAGTTCTTC
TRBJ1-6 | TRBV30 | . | CAWTPGHPNSPLHF | TGTGCCTGGACACCGGGACATCCGAATTCACCCCTCCACTTT
TRBJ2-7 | TRBV27 | TRBD1 | CASSLFGQGTDEQYF | TGTGCCAGCAGTTTATTCGGACAGGGAACGGACGAGCAGTACTTC
TRBJ1-2 | TRBV27 | . | CASRDRPGMYGYTF | TGTGCCAGCAGGGACCGACCGGGGATGTATGGCTACACCTTC
TRBJ2-2 | TRBV19 | TRBD1 | CASSAPRGDRGATGELFF | TGTGCCAGTAGTGCCCCCCGGGGGGACAGGGGAGCAACCGGGGAGCTGTTTTTT
TRBJ2-1 | TRBV18 | . | CASSPGTDNEQFF | TGTGCCAGCTCACCCGGGACGGACAATGAGCAGTTCTTC
TRBJ1-4 | TRBV5-5 | . | CASSPAGVTNEKLFF | TGTGCCAGCAGCCCTGCAGGGGTTACTAATGAAAAACTGTTTTTT
TRBJ2-7 | TRBV19 | . | CASSPKSLGNYEQYF | TGTGCCAGTAGTCCTAAGTCTCTAGGGAACTACGAGCAGTACTTC
TRBJ2-5 | TRBV18 | TRBD1 | CASSPLDRAQETQYF | TGTGCCAGCTCACCTCTCGACAGGGCCCAAGAGACCCAGTACTTC
TRBJ2-7 | TRBV10-3 | . | CAISEFEGTYEQYF | TGTGCCATCAGTGAGTTCGAGGGAACCTACGAGCAGTACTTC
TRBJ1-2 | TRBV28 | . | CASSFRGPPLSQYGYTF | TGTGCCAGCAGTTTCCGGGGACCGCCTCTGAGCCAATATGGCTACACCTTC
TRBJ1-2 | TRBV7-2 | . | CASSFRGVTNYGYTF | TGTGCCAGCAGCTTCAGGGGCGTTACTAACTATGGCTACACCTTC
TRBJ1-6 | TRBV2 | . | CASSDFPGRVNSPLHF | TGTGCCAGCAGTGATTTTCCAGGGCGGGTTAATTCACCCCTCCACTTT
TRBJ2-1 | TRBV6-1 | . | CASGVSAPTYNEQFF | TGTGCCAGCGGTGTTTCGGCGCCCACCTACAATGAGCAGTTCTTC
TRBJ2-5 | TRBV4-3 | . | CASSNQRDQETQYF | TGCGCCAGCAGCAACCAGCGGGACCAAGAGACCCAGTACTTC
TRBJ2-1 | TRBV4-1 | . | CASSQATQGVDEQFF | TGCGCCAGCAGCCAAGCTACGCAGGGTGTCGATGAGCAGTTCTTC
TRBJ1-6 | TRBV6-4 | TRBD1 | CASSRTGADYNSPLHF | TGTGCCAGCAGCCGGACAGGGGCCGACTATAATTCACCCCTCCACTTT
TRBJ1-5 | TRBV7-2 | TRBD1 | CASSQMGQGGQPQHF | TGTGCCAGCAGCCAAATGGGACAGGGCGGGCAGCCCCAGCATTTT
TRBJ2-3 | TRBV5-4 | . | CASSSDLNTDTQYF | TGTGCCAGCAGCTCGGACCTAAACACAGATACGCAGTATTTT
TRBJ1-2 | TRBV7-2 | TRBD1 | CASSLEGTGDYGYTF | TGTGCCAGCAGCTTAGAGGGGACAGGAGATTATGGCTACACCTTC
TRBJ2-7 | TRBV7-3 | TRBD1 | CASSQADRGEQYF | TGTGCCAGCAGCCAAGCGGACAGGGGCGAGCAGTACTTC
TRBJ1-1 | TRBV2 | . | CASIVVVAEAFF | TGTGCCAGCATAGTGGTCGTCGCTGAAGCTTTCTTT
TRBJ1-1 | TRBV6-5 | . | CASSNPLMNTEAFF | TGTGCCAGCAGCAACCCCTTGATGAACACTGAAGCTTTCTTT
TRBJ2-3 | TRBV7-9 | . | CASSPQTSPDTQYF | TGTGCCAGCAGCCCTCAAACTAGCCCAGATACGCAGTATTTT